These T cell receptor beta chains were read from a single sample in a study of shared clonotypes between healthy human individuals. The table came from immunoSEQ multiplex PCR; TCRdb's copy has only in-frame clones and leaves some out. Here the sample spans 1.4 million or so clones, approximately 98.5% being singletons. Sample: naive CD4+ T cells sorted from blood. The receptors were sampled from a man younger than 40 in good health. CDR3s include the opening cysteine and the closing phenylalanine or tryptophan. The order of the fields is D gene, J gene, V gene, CDR3 DNA, CDR3 protein. A D gene is named only where the DNA matches it firmly.

D gene: NA; J gene: TRBJ2-6; V gene: TRBV4-3; CDR3 DNA: TGCGCCAGCAGCCAAGTTCTGGGAACTGGGGCCAACGTCCTGACTTTC; CDR3 protein: CASSQVLGTGANVLTF
D gene: TRBD2; J gene: TRBJ2-2; V gene: TRBV27; CDR3 DNA: TGTGCCAGCAGTTTATCCCCCGGGGGACTAGCTGGCGGGGAGCTGTTTTTT; CDR3 protein: CASSLSPGGLAGGELFF
D gene: NA; J gene: TRBJ2-3; V gene: TRBV18; CDR3 DNA: TGTGCCAGCTCACCCTTCTCCACAGATACGCAGTATTTT; CDR3 protein: CASSPFSTDTQYF
D gene: TRBD2; J gene: TRBJ2-7; V gene: TRBV28; CDR3 DNA: TGTGCCAGCAGTTTGCTCCTCACGGGAGGAGCCTACGAGCAGTACTTC; CDR3 protein: CASSLLLTGGAYEQYF
D gene: TRBD1; J gene: TRBJ1-3; V gene: TRBV9; CDR3 DNA: TGTGCCAGCAGCGTAAGCCTTAGACAGGGGGGAAACACCATATATTTT; CDR3 protein: CASSVSLRQGGNTIYF
D gene: TRBD2; J gene: TRBJ2-3; V gene: TRBV5-1; CDR3 DNA: TGCGCCAGCAGTGCCGCCACTAGCGGGACTCATACGCAGTATTTT; CDR3 protein: CASSAATSGTHTQYF
D gene: NA; J gene: TRBJ2-3; V gene: TRBV28; CDR3 DNA: TGTGCCAGCATCGGGGTCCTACGGGGTACCCGCACAGATACGCAGTATTTT; CDR3 protein: CASIGVLRGTRTDTQYF
D gene: TRBD2; J gene: TRBJ2-7; V gene: TRBV4-2; CDR3 DNA: TGTGCCAGCAGCCAGAATAGCGGGAGGGACTACGAGCAGTACTTC; CDR3 protein: CASSQNSGRDYEQYF
D gene: TRBD2; J gene: TRBJ2-5; V gene: TRBV28; CDR3 DNA: TGTGCCAGCAGTGCGTTCGGACTAGCGGGGCAAGAGACCCAGTACTTC; CDR3 protein: CASSAFGLAGQETQYF
D gene: TRBD1; J gene: TRBJ1-5; V gene: TRBV10-3; CDR3 DNA: TGTGCCATCAGATCCGGGACAGGGAACAATCAGCCCCAGCATTTT; CDR3 protein: CAIRSGTGNNQPQHF
D gene: TRBD1; J gene: TRBJ2-3; V gene: TRBV5-1; CDR3 DNA: TGCGCCAGCAGCTCGGGACAGGGCCCTTCCGATACGCAGTATTTT; CDR3 protein: CASSSGQGPSDTQYF
D gene: NA; J gene: TRBJ1-1; V gene: TRBV10-1; CDR3 DNA: TGCGCCAGCAGTGAGAACGGGGAACAGGGTGAAGCTTTCTTT; CDR3 protein: CASSENGEQGEAFF
D gene: TRBD1; J gene: TRBJ2-5; V gene: TRBV9; CDR3 DNA: TGTGCCAGCAGCGTGAGGACAGGGGAAGGAGAGACCCAGTACTTC; CDR3 protein: CASSVRTGEGETQYF
D gene: NA; J gene: TRBJ2-5; V gene: TRBV28; CDR3 DNA: TGTGCCAGCAGCCCCGGGACTGTACCCCAAGAGACCCAGTACTTC; CDR3 protein: CASSPGTVPQETQYF
D gene: TRBD2; J gene: TRBJ2-1; V gene: TRBV7-9; CDR3 DNA: TGTGCCAGCAGCTTATGGCGAGCGGGAGTCTTCGATGAGCAGTTCTTC; CDR3 protein: CASSLWRAGVFDEQFF
D gene: NA; J gene: TRBJ1-5; V gene: TRBV7-2; CDR3 DNA: TGTGCCAGCAGCTTAGATCTACCTACATTAGGCAATCAGCCCCAGCATTTT; CDR3 protein: CASSLDLPTLGNQPQHF
D gene: TRBD1; J gene: TRBJ2-1; V gene: TRBV7-2; CDR3 DNA: TGTGCCAGCAGCTTCCCTAGGGACAGGCTCGGTGAGCAGTTCTTC; CDR3 protein: CASSFPRDRLGEQFF
D gene: NA; J gene: TRBJ1-1; V gene: TRBV7-9; CDR3 DNA: TGTGCCAGCAGCTTGGTGACGCCTGAAGCTTTCTTT; CDR3 protein: CASSLVTPEAFF
D gene: NA; J gene: TRBJ2-4; V gene: TRBV7-2; CDR3 DNA: TGTGCCAGCAGCTACCGGGAGCTGGGCAGCATTCAGTACTTC; CDR3 protein: CASSYRELGSIQYF
D gene: TRBD2; J gene: TRBJ2-1; V gene: TRBV28; CDR3 DNA: TGTGCCAGCAGTGGGACTAGAGGTGGGAGCTCCTACAATGAGCAGTTCTTC; CDR3 protein: CASSGTRGGSSYNEQFF
D gene: TRBD2; J gene: TRBJ2-1; V gene: TRBV2; CDR3 DNA: TGTGCCAGCAGCGGGGGACTAGCGGGTCTTAATGAGCAGTTCTTC; CDR3 protein: CASSGGLAGLNEQFF
D gene: NA; J gene: TRBJ2-3; V gene: TRBV7-8; CDR3 DNA: TGTGCCAGCAGGGGGACCCTATCGGCAGGGCTCCTTTTGACAGATACGCAGTATTTT; CDR3 protein: CASRGTLSAGLLLTDTQYF
D gene: NA; J gene: TRBJ2-1; V gene: TRBV19; CDR3 DNA: TGTGCCAGTAGTATGGGACCAGCTGTCAATGAGCAGTTCTTC; CDR3 protein: CASSMGPAVNEQFF
D gene: TRBD1; J gene: TRBJ2-5; V gene: TRBV5-1; CDR3 DNA: TGCGCCAGCAGCGGACAGGGGGCTATCGTCGAGACCCAGTACTTC; CDR3 protein: CASSGQGAIVETQYF
D gene: NA; J gene: TRBJ2-2; V gene: TRBV4-1; CDR3 DNA: TGCGCCAGCAGCCAAGAAGAGCGGAGGGGGACCGGGGAGCTGTTTTTT; CDR3 protein: CASSQEERRGTGELFF
D gene: NA; J gene: TRBJ2-1; V gene: TRBV18; CDR3 DNA: TGTGCCAGCTCACTAACTAGACGCGATGAGCAGTTCTTC; CDR3 protein: CASSLTRRDEQFF
D gene: NA; J gene: TRBJ1-4; V gene: TRBV19; CDR3 DNA: TGTGCCAGTAGTATGAGGACATCCCTGTTTTTT; CDR3 protein: CASSMRTSLFF
D gene: NA; J gene: TRBJ2-7; V gene: TRBV6-1; CDR3 DNA: TGTGCCACCGGAGTGCGTCCAACCTACGAGCAGTACTTC; CDR3 protein: CATGVRPTYEQYF
D gene: NA; J gene: TRBJ2-3; V gene: TRBV2; CDR3 DNA: TGTGCCAGCAGCGACGGGCCCCGGGTTAGGTATTTT; CDR3 protein: CASSDGPRVRYF